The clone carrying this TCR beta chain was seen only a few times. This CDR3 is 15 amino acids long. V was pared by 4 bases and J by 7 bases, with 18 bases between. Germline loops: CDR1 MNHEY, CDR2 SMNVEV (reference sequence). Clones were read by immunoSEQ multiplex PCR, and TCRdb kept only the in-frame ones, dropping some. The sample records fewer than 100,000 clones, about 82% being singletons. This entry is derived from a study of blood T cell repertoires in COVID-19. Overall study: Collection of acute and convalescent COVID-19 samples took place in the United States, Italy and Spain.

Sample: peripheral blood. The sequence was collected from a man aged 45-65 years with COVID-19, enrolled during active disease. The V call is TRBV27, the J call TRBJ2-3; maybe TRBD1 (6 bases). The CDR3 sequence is CASSSPVQGLHTQYF. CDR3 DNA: TGTGCCAGCAGTTCGCCAGTTCAGGGGCTTCATACGCAGTATTTT.